This T cell receptor beta chain was retrieved from a study of blood T cell repertoires in COVID-19. Original methodology: Reference gene primer amplification gave estimated nucleated cell counts. Here immunoSEQ multiplex PCR was the method, and the copy in TCRdb shows in-frame clones only, minus some. V and J calls and clone size come straight from that table; D and trimming were deduced from the DNA. The profile shows under 200,000 clones, roughly 93% of them singletons. Germline loops: CDR1 MDHEN, CDR2 SYDVKM. The germline V and J ends were trimmed by 4 bases and 5 bases, with 18 bases remaining between them. There are 16 residues in the CDR3.

The sample taken for sequencing was peripheral blood. The clonotype was recovered from a man aged 18-30 years with acute or convalescent COVID-19. The chain employs TRBV28 and TRBJ1-5; D remains unclear. DNA of the CDR3: TGTGCCAGCAGTTCTAACCTCGAGGCAGTTTATCAGCCCCAGCATTTT. Its translation: CASSSNLEAVYQPQHF.